Following are 23 T cell receptor beta chains from one sample sequenced in a study of T-cell memory formation after mild COVID-19. In TCRdb, the 5' RACE reads were re-called with MiXCR into one record per CDR3 protein. There are 350,000 to 500,000 distinct CDR3 sequences in the sample; about a sixth occur only once, and under 25% lies in the top ten. Sequenced material: PBMCs or a T cell subset sorted from them (not recorded which). These receptors were collected from a man between 18 and 29 years old who had mild COVID-19 (a few samples of this study predate the infection). Cell type and time point are not known.

The CDR3 DNA is TGTGCCAGCAGAACGGGGGCTTACACCGGGGAGCTGTTTTTT. Translated: CASRTGAYTGELFF. The chain carries TRBV27 and TRBJ2-2, with D perhaps matching TRBD1 or TRBD2 (6 bases each). CDR3 length equals 14 residues. V lost 6 bases and J 3 bases, leaving 11 bases between the germline ends. Germline V gene sequence: CDR1 MNHEY, CDR2 SMNVEV (reference sequence).

The chain is built from TRBV7-6 and TRBJ2-1; tentative D call: TRBD2 (7 bases). V was pared by 1 base and J by 6 bases, with 13 bases between. The CDR3 extends over 15 amino acids. The germline V gene encodes CDR1 SGHVS and CDR2 FNYEAQ. The chain's CDR3 is CASSLGGGPINEQFF. Here the CDR3 DNA reads TGTGCCAGCAGCTTAGGGGGGGGCCCCATCAATGAGCAGTTCTTC. The entire variable domain, with the rest obtained from reference TRBV7-6 and TRBJ2-1, is as follows: GAGVSQSPRYKVTKRGQDVALRCDPISGHVSLYWYRQALGQGPEFLTYFNYEAQQDKSGLPNDRFSAERPEGSISTLTIQRTEQRDSAMYRCASSLGGGPINEQFFGPGTRLTVL.

This clonotype was picked up a small number of times. The chain combines TRBV5-5 with TRBJ1-1; D might be TRBD1 (6 bases). The germline CDR1 and CDR2 sequences are SGHKS and YYEKEE (reference sequence). The CDR3 runs 15 residues. The ends were cut back, 2 bases at V and 1 base at J, with 12 bases in the middle. The DNA of the CDR3 is TGTGCCAGCAGCTTTCTGGAGGGGGAGAACACTGAAGCTTTCTTT. Its translation: CASSFLEGENTEAFF.

This clonotype was seen a few times. The chain is built from TRBV7-2 and TRBJ1-2, with 11 bases identical to TRBD1. V trimming: 5 bases; J trimming: 10 bases; junction bases outside the gene matches: 6. The CDR3 has 13 residues. Looked up from germline, CDR1 is SGHTA and CDR2 is FQGNSA. CDR3 region: CASSLGQGAAYTF. The CDR3, as DNA: TGTGCCAGCAGCCTTGGACAGGGGGCCGCCTACACCTTC.

The table lists this clonotype with a few counts. V usage is TRBV7-2 and J usage is TRBJ2-5; TRBD2 agrees at 9 bases. Germline-derived CDR1 and CDR2 are SGHTA and FQGNSA. V gave up 5 bases and J gave up 6 bases; unmatched junction bases: 7. CDR3 length: 14 residues. CDR3 sequence reads: CASSPRLAVKTQYF. DNA for the CDR3: TGTGCCAGCAGCCCCAGACTAGCGGTGAAGACCCAGTACTTC. Using reference TRBV7-2 and TRBJ2-5 for the parts outside the CDR3, the full variable domain is GAGVSQSPSNKVTEKGKDVELRCDPISGHTALYWYRQSLGQGLEFLIYFQGNSAPDKSGLPSDRFSAERTGGSVSTLTIQRTQQEDSAVYLCASSPRLAVKTQYFGPGTRLLVL.

This clonotype was recorded once. The V call is TRBV7-2, the J call TRBJ2-3; TRBD1 matches 7 bases. V was clipped by 5 bases and J by 2 bases; unmatched bases: 13. This CDR3 spans 17 amino acids. In germline, CDR1 is SGHTA, CDR2 FQGNSA. The CDR3 nucleotides read TGTGCCAGCAGCCCCCGGTTTAGGGGGCAAGACACAGATACGCAGTATTTT. Translation: CASSPRFRGQDTDTQYF.

This clonotype was counted ten times or more. The chain links TRBV5-1 to TRBJ2-3, with 8 nucleotides matching TRBD1. CDR1 is SGHRS and CDR2 is YFSETQ in the germline V gene. J lost 2 bases, V lost 4 bases, and 6 bases had no gene match. The CDR3 runs to 15 residues. In nucleotides, the CDR3 is TGCGCCAGCAGCGTCCAGGGGGCCCCCACAGATACGCAGTATTTT. Amino acids: CASSVQGAPTDTQYF.

This clonotype has ten or more counts. CDR3 bases: TGTGCCAGCAGGATCGGGACAGCCAGCAATCAGCCCCAGCATTTT. Translating it yields CASRIGTASNQPQHF. The rearrangement links TRBV12-3 or TRBV12-4 to TRBJ1-5; TRBD1 matches at 7 bases. With 6 bases clipped from V and 1 base from J, the junction kept 6 bases outside the gene matches. The CDR3 has 15 amino acids.

This chain links TRBV7-3 with TRBJ2-6; D remains ambiguous. This CDR3 region has 16 residues. The V end lost 0 bases, the J end lost 0 bases, and 6 bases lay between the germline ends. Germline CDR1 and CDR2: SGHTA and FQGTGA. The CDR3 reads CASSLTLASGANVLTF. The CDR3 bases are TGTGCCAGCAGCTTAACGCTGGCCTCTGGGGCCAACGTCCTGACTTTC.

With respect to this clonotype: Germline and junction disagree at one end, which may indicate a read error. This chain uses TRBV5-1 with TRBJ1-2; weak D call: TRBD1 (6 bases). The CDR3 has 14 amino acids. CDR1 SGHRS and CDR2 YFSETQ come from the germline V gene. CDR3 loop: CASSLGTAKYGYTF. CDR3 nucleotides: TGCGCCAGCAGCTTGGGGACAGCTAAATATGGCTACACCTTC.

This clonotype was counted between two and nine times. This rearrangement joins TRBV15 to TRBJ1-2; D remains unclear. Looked up from germline, CDR1 is LNHNV and CDR2 is YYDKDF (reference sequence). The CDR3 has 15 residues. Trimming left V 0 bases short and J 2 bases short, with 10 bases between. CDR3 in amino acids: CATSRENPSNYGYTF. CDR3 nucleotide sequence: TGTGCCACCAGCAGAGAAAACCCCTCGAACTATGGCTACACCTTC.

The genes are TRBV20-1 and TRBJ1-6, with 7 positions matching TRBD1. The germline V gene has CDR1 DFQATT and CDR2 SNEGSKA (reference sequence). This CDR3 contains 15 residues. J lost 7 bases, V lost 5 bases, and 11 bases had no gene match. DNA of the CDR3: TGCAGTGCTCCTAGACAGGGCGTTAGGAATTCACCCCTCCACTTT. It codes for CSAPRQGVRNSPLHF.

This clonotype was observed a few times. The CDR3 is CASSLSDRGWSPLHF. CDR3 nucleotides: TGTGCCAGCAGTTTATCCGACAGGGGATGGTCACCCCTCCACTTT. The J gene is TRBJ1-6, the V gene TRBV27, with TRBD1 matching over 8 bases. Germline CDR1 reads MNHEY; CDR2 reads SMNVEV (reference sequence). V was clipped by 0 bases and J by 10 bases; unmatched bases: 5. There are 15 residues in the CDR3.

The V call is TRBV5-5, the J call TRBJ1-2; no reliable D call. V lost 6 bases, J lost 6 bases, and 9 bases lay in between. The CDR3 is 11 amino acids. Germline CDR1 and CDR2: SGHKS and YYEKEE (reference sequence). This CDR3 is CASTIGDGYTF. CDR3 in DNA: TGTGCCAGCACCATCGGGGATGGCTACACCTTC. The whole variable domain, filled in from reference TRBV5-5 and TRBJ1-2, reads DAGVTQSPTHLIKTRGQQVTLRCSPISGHKSVSWYQQVLGQGPQFIFQYYEKEERGRGNFPDRFSARQFPNYSSELNVNALLLGDSALYLCASTIGDGYTFGSGTRLTVV.

This clonotype was seen a handful of times. The chain is built from TRBV7-2 and TRBJ2-3; D is ambiguous. The CDR3 consists of 13 residues. Trimming left V 1 base short and J 5 bases short, with 7 bases between. The germline V gene has CDR1 SGHTA and CDR2 FQGNSA. CDR3 bases: TGTGCCAGCAGCTTAGTGTTGTTAGATACGCAGTATTTT. The encoded protein is CASSLVLLDTQYF.

This clonotype came up many times. The chain's CDR3 is CASEIRSFHEQFF. CDR3 sequence (DNA): TGTGCCAGCGAGATCCGTAGCTTCCATGAGCAGTTCTTC. The rearrangement links TRBV12-3 or TRBV12-4 to TRBJ2-1; D ambiguous. The CDR3 loop spans 13 amino acids. Trimming pared 8 bases from V and 8 bases from J, leaving 16 bases between.

This clonotype was seen only once. The J gene is TRBJ1-2, the V gene TRBV4-2, with a possible D match to TRBD1 (6 bases). Germline assignment: CDR1 LGHNA and CDR2 YNFKEQ. The CDR3 consists of 16 residues. Trimming took 0 bases from V and 5 from J, leaving 16 bases between them. The CDR3 is CASSQDASGAGYGYTF. For the CDR3, the DNA is TGTGCCAGCAGCCAAGATGCGTCAGGGGCTGGTTATGGCTACACCTTC.

This clonotype has a count of ten or more. The chain uses TRBV5-1 and TRBJ1-6; 7 bases fit TRBD1. Germline CDR1 reads SGHRS; CDR2 reads YFSETQ. The CDR3 is 14 residues long. The trim removed 5 bases at V and 5 bases at J, leaving 4 bases unmatched. The CDR3 coding sequence is TGCGCCAGCAGTCGGGACAGCAATAATTCACCCCTCCACTTT. It translates to CASSRDSNNSPLHF. Combining the CDR3 with reference TRBV5-1 and TRBJ1-6 gives the whole variable domain KAGVTQTPRYLIKTRGQQVTLSCSPISGHRSVSWYQQTPGQGLQFLFEYFSETQRNKGNFPGRFSGRQFSNSRSEMNVSTLELGDSALYLCASSRDSNNSPLHFGNGTRLTVT.

This chain joins TRBV7-3 and TRBJ1-1; 10 nucleotides agree with TRBD1. V was pared by 5 bases and J by 3 bases, with 12 bases of the junction left unmatched. The germline CDR1 and CDR2 sequences are SGHTA and FQGTGA. The CDR3 extends over 17 amino acids. Written as DNA, the CDR3 is TGTGCCAGCAGCGCGACCGGGACAGGGGTGTTCGACACTGAAGCTTTCTTT. Protein product: CASSATGTGVFDTEAFF.

The gene calls are TRBV9 and TRBJ2-3; a possible D gene is TRBD2 (6 bases). The V and J ends lost 7 bases and 3 bases respectively, with 9 bases between them. Germline V CDR1 and CDR2: SGDLS, YYNGEE. This CDR3 contains 12 residues. As DNA, the CDR3 is TGTGCCAGCGCTCTAGCGACAGATACGCAGTATTTT. The encoded protein is CASALATDTQYF.

This clonotype has a handful of counts. This rearrangement joins TRBV20-1 to TRBJ2-2, with 7 bases fitting TRBD1. Germline lookup yields CDR1 DFQATT and CDR2 SNEGSKA (reference sequence). After removal of 6 bases from V and 3 bases from J, the junction contained 4 bases not matched to a gene. The CDR3 runs 13 residues. The CDR3 spells CSAGTVHTGELFF. The CDR3 DNA sequence: TGCAGTGCAGGGACAGTACACACCGGGGAGCTGTTTTTT.

The table lists this clonotype with a few counts. The chain has TRBV10-3 and TRBJ1-2; the D is unclear. CDR1 and CDR2 (germline): ENHRY, SYGVKD. This CDR3 contains 14 residues. Between the trimmed V and J ends, which lost 1 base and 3 bases, there was a span of 9 bases. The CDR3, as DNA: TGTGCCATCAGTGAGTTGAAAGGCGACTATGGCTACACCTTC. As protein: CAISELKGDYGYTF.

This clonotype came up a few times. The rearrangement uses TRBV20-1 and TRBJ1-2, with no clear D. Germline CDR1 reads DFQATT; CDR2 reads SNEGSKA (reference sequence). The CDR3 runs to 15 residues. V was shortened by 1 base and J by 5 bases, with 17 bases between the two germline ends. For the CDR3, the DNA is TGCAGTGCTAGAGTCCATACCAACCAACCATATGGCTACACCTTC. It specifies CSARVHTNQPYGYTF.